The sequence of this TCR beta chain was determined in a study of T cells in tuberculosis. The wider study: Blood was taken before or within 7 days of anti-tuberculosis therapy.

Time point: new active TB diagnosis, blood taken before or within 7 days of starting treatment. Findings of the study overall: Shorter CDR3-alpha in active tuberculosis partly drove smaller distances.

TCRdb's table, derived via immunoSEQ multiplex PCR, lists solely in-frame clones and lacks some. The sample consists of 25,000 to 35,000 clones, nearly 90% of them appearing once. The CDR3 is 13 amino acids. Germline values: CDR1 SGHAT, CDR2 FQNNGV. V lost 5 bases, J lost 6 bases, and 10 bases lay in between. Remarks on this clone: The antigen remains unidentified.

J is TRBJ2-2 and V is TRBV11-2; tentatively, D is TRBD1 (5 bases). The TCR comes from an adult with tuberculosis. The starting material was PBMCs, obtained at tuberculosis diagnosis. The CDR3 is CASSATVAGELFF. The CDR3 DNA sequence: TGTGCCAGCAGCGCGACAGTCGCCGGGGAGCTGTTTTTT. Looking up the rest from reference TRBV11-2 and TRBJ2-2 gives the full variable domain: EAGVAQSPRYKIIEKRQSVAFWCNPISGHATLYWYQQILGQGPKLLIQFQNNGVVDDSQLPKDRFSAERLKGVDSTLKIQPAKLEDSAVYLCASSATVAGELFFGEGSRLTVL.